Following are 3 T cell receptor beta chains from one sample sequenced in a study of shared clonotypes between healthy human individuals. Repertoires were generated with immunoSEQ multiplex PCR, while TCRdb's copy carries only in-frame clones and drops some. The table has about 2.1 million clones, roughly 91% seen once. CD45RO negativity and positive selection for CCR7 defined naive CD8 cells, a population that excluded terminally differentiated effector memory CD45RA+ cells. The source material was naive CD8+ T cells from PBMCs. The receptor source for this set is a man aged 18 to 30 in good health. Some clones in this sample may be carry-over from other donors' samples.

This chain links TRBV15 with TRBJ1-2; TRBD1 is a possible D gene (5 bases). The CDR3 contains 17 residues. Trimming removed 0 bases from V and 3 bases from J, with 17 bases in between. CDR1 is LNHNV, CDR2 YYDKDF, per germline (reference sequence). CDR3 in amino acids: CATSREGGGGMDYGYTF. CDR3 nucleotides: TGTGCCACCAGCAGAGAAGGTGGCGGGGGTATGGACTATGGCTACACCTTC.

This chain uses TRBV6-4 with TRBJ2-7, with 8 bases identical to TRBD1. Trimming at V came to 4 bases and at J to 3 bases, leaving 5 bases not matched to a gene. The CDR3 has 14 amino acids. From germline, CDR1 is MRHNA and CDR2 SNTAGT. The CDR3 sequence is CASSVPDRVYEQYF. The DNA of the CDR3 is TGTGCCAGCAGTGTACCGGACAGGGTCTACGAGCAGTACTTC.

The V and J genes are TRBV11-3 and TRBJ1-1; maybe TRBD1 (5 bases). The V end was cut by 1 base, the J end by 6 bases, with 9 bases between. CDR1 and CDR2 (germline): SGHNT, YENEEA. The length of the CDR3 is 13 residues. CDR3 sequence (DNA): TGTGCCAGCAGCTTAGCAGGGAAGTCTGAAGCTTTCTTT. This codes for CASSLAGKSEAFF.